This is a list of T cell receptor beta chains from one sample in a study of cytomegalovirus exposure and HLA in healthy donors. Only in-frame clones appear in the TCRdb table, and some are missing; sequencing was by immunoSEQ multiplex PCR. This sample has over 150,000 clones, with over 65% found just once. The source material was PBMCs. The receptor source for this set is a man aged 30-40 years in good health and CMV-seronegative. CDR3s include the opening cysteine and the closing phenylalanine or tryptophan. The D gene is left open where the match is weak. The size field is filled for only some rows; it gives once, few, many or a size class.

j_gene,d_gene,v_gene,abundance,CDR3aa,CDR3nt
TRBJ1-1,NA,TRBV28,few,CASSATFRQTEAFF,TGTGCCAGCAGCGCGACGTTCCGACAGACTGAAGCTTTCTTT
TRBJ1-6,NA,TRBV28,NA,CASSLRTDGPYNSPLHF,TGTGCCAGCAGTTTAAGGACAGATGGTCCCTATAATTCACCCCTCCACTTT
TRBJ2-2,NA,TRBV4-1,NA,CASSQDQGLAGTGELFF,TGCGCCAGCAGCCAAGATCAGGGGCTCGCGGGCACCGGGGAGCTGTTTTTT
TRBJ2-1,NA,TRBV7-7,NA,CASSQRADGVGQFF,TGTGCTAGCAGCCAGAGGGCCGACGGTGTGGGGCAGTTCTTC
TRBJ1-1,TRBD1,TRBV18,NA,CASSPNRGDTEAFF,TGTGCCAGCTCACCAAACAGGGGGGACACTGAAGCTTTCTTT
TRBJ1-5,TRBD1,TRBV7-6,NA,CASSLDRGLKPQHF,TGTGCCAGCAGCTTAGACAGGGGCCTAAAGCCCCAGCATTTT
TRBJ2-7,TRBD1,TRBV6-6,NA,CASSLTGGGEQYF,TGTGCCAGCAGTTTGACAGGGGGAGGCGAGCAGTACTTC
TRBJ1-2,NA,TRBV29-1,NA,CSVEDIGYTF,TGCAGCGTTGAAGATATTGGCTACACCTTC
TRBJ1-6,NA,TRBV5-1,few,CASSANPPRSSYNSPLHF,TGCGCCAGCAGCGCCAACCCACCGAGGAGCTCCTATAATTCACCCCTCCACTTT
TRBJ2-3,NA,TRBV6-1,NA,CASSEHSVAGAQYF,TGTGCCAGCAGTGAGCATTCAGTAGCCGGGGCGCAGTATTTT
TRBJ2-7,TRBD2,TRBV10-2,few,CASSPGLAFSYEQYF,TGCGCCAGCAGTCCCGGACTAGCGTTCTCCTACGAGCAGTACTTC
TRBJ2-3,TRBD1,TRBV5-1,NA,CASSFGTGGIDTQYF,TGCGCCAGCAGCTTTGGGACAGGGGGTATAGATACGCAGTATTTT
TRBJ1-1,NA,TRBV29-1,NA,CSVEEFSALTEAFF,TGCAGCGTTGAGGAGTTCTCGGCGCTCACTGAAGCTTTCTTT
TRBJ2-7,NA,TRBV6-1,NA,CASSEGDFSNYEQYF,TGTGCCAGCAGTGAAGGGGACTTCAGTAACTACGAGCAGTACTTC
TRBJ2-2,NA,TRBV30,NA,CGGRGANTGELFF,TGTGGAGGTCGGGGAGCCAACACCGGGGAGCTGTTTTTT
TRBJ2-7,NA,TRBV6-6,NA,CASSYVGATYEQYF,TGTGCCAGCAGTTACGTGGGGGCGACCTACGAGCAGTACTTC
TRBJ2-7,TRBD1,TRBV6-5,NA,CASRRTGDFYEQYF,TGTGCCAGCAGGAGGACAGGGGACTTCTACGAGCAGTACTTC
TRBJ1-1,NA,TRBV7-9,NA,CASSLDNEAFF,TGTGCCAGCAGCTTAGATAATGAAGCTTTCTTT
TRBJ2-3,TRBD2,TRBV4-2,NA,CASSPRVAGGTDTQYF,TGTGCCAGCAGCCCGCGAGTGGCGGGGGGCACAGATACGCAGTATTTT
TRBJ2-7,TRBD2,TRBV7-8,NA,CASSRLAGATSYEQYF,TGTGCCAGCAGCCGCCTAGCGGGGGCTACCTCCTACGAGCAGTACTTC
TRBJ2-1,TRBD1,TRBV5-4,once,CASSDAGGSHNEQFF,TGTGCCAGCAGCGACGCAGGGGGTTCTCACAATGAGCAGTTCTTC
TRBJ1-1,NA,TRBV19,NA,CASSMPLAGVKMNTEAFF,TGTGCCAGTAGTATGCCCCTTGCCGGGGTGAAAATGAACACTGAAGCTTTCTTT
TRBJ1-1,TRBD1,TRBV19,NA,CASPGGIMNTEAFF,TGTGCCAGCCCAGGGGGCATTATGAACACTGAAGCTTTCTTT
TRBJ2-7,NA,TRBV30,NA,CAWSRPQVSYEQYF,TGTGCCTGGAGTCGACCACAGGTCTCCTACGAGCAGTACTTC
TRBJ2-3,NA,TRBV9,few,CASSVGAGGTDTQYF,TGTGCCAGCAGCGTAGGGGCAGGGGGCACAGATACGCAGTATTTT
TRBJ2-7,NA,TRBV7-9,NA,CASSLQGPSYEQYF,TGTGCCAGCAGCTTACAGGGCCCTTCCTACGAGCAGTACTTC
TRBJ2-5,NA,TRBV27,once,CASSFRETQYF,TGTGCCAGCAGTTTTAGAGAGACCCAGTACTTC
TRBJ1-2,NA,TRBV6-4,NA,CASSDGPRDGYTF,TGTGCCAGCAGTGACGGGCCGAGGGATGGCTACACCTTC
TRBJ2-3,TRBD1,TRBV9,once,CASSVDRDHLSSTDTQYF,TGTGCCAGCAGCGTCGACAGGGACCATTTATCTAGCACAGATACGCAGTATTTT
TRBJ1-1,NA,TRBV29-1,once,CSAVSSPPNTEAFF,TGCAGCGCCGTTTCTTCCCCTCCGAACACTGAAGCTTTCTTT
TRBJ2-3,TRBD2,TRBV7-9,NA,CASSLLAGGAWDTQYF,TGTGCCAGCAGCCTTCTAGCGGGGGGAGCGTGGGATACGCAGTATTTT
TRBJ1-6,NA,TRBV5-1,NA,CASSAKQDNSPLHF,TGCGCCAGCAGCGCCAAACAGGATAATTCACCCCTCCACTTT
TRBJ1-1,NA,TRBV5-4,NA,CASRGLNTEAFF,TGTGCCAGCAGGGGCCTGAACACTGAAGCTTTCTTT
TRBJ1-5,TRBD1,TRBV28,NA,CASSFGTGLNQPQNF,TGTGCCAGCAGTTTCGGGACAGGTCTCAATCAGCCCCAGAATTTT
TRBJ2-5,TRBD2,TRBV28,NA,CAITERGGGETQYF,TGTGCCATAACAGAGCGGGGGGGCGGGGAGACCCAGTACTTC
TRBJ1-1,TRBD1,TRBV19,once,CASSPRQGSITEAFF,TGTGCCAGTAGTCCCAGACAGGGTTCTATAACTGAAGCTTTCTTT
TRBJ2-7,TRBD1,TRBV28,NA,CASSPFRDRGYEQYF,TGTGCCAGCAGCCCTTTCCGGGACAGGGGTTACGAGCAGTACTTC
TRBJ1-1,NA,TRBV15,NA,CATSRGKEPGAFF,TGTGCCACCAGCAGAGGTAAAGAGCCGGGAGCTTTCTTT
TRBJ2-5,NA,TRBV7-6,NA,CASSLGTGGGETQYF,TGTGCCAGCAGCCTAGGGACAGGCGGGGGGGAGACCCAGTACTTC
TRBJ1-3,NA,TRBV28,NA,CASSLPGETGNTIYF,TGTGCCAGCAGTTTACCCGGGGAAACTGGAAACACCATATATTTT